This T cell receptor beta chain comes out of a study of cytomegalovirus exposure and HLA in healthy donors (dated by TCRdb to 2015 to 2018). For context, the study as a whole: According to an earlier analysis of 550 to 700 of the donors, some 180 million T cells yielded 100 million or so unique TCR beta sequences and 250 to 350 Gb of sequence data. An early release that covered approximately 600 HLA-typed donors contained around 330 gigabases of sequencing data and tens of millions of unique TCR sequences. Of the roughly 410 genotyped donors, roughly 80% were placed in the genetic ancestry cluster associated with self-reported Caucasian donors. The study was designed to test whether signatures of past pathogen exposure could be identified by cataloging public T cell receptors. Using immunosequencing, the study profiled T cell repertoires from around 670 subjects and related those repertoires to cytomegalovirus serostatus. Along with the approximately 700-subject first cohort, a separate validation cohort of 120 different subjects was used. The study combined high-throughput TCR immunosequencing, statistical association of individual TCRs with disease status, and machine learning to predict cytomegalovirus infection status. A later analysis re-examined previously published TCR beta repertoires from 610 or so donors and added high-resolution HLA genotyping to investigate patterns of TCR occurrence. Rather than drawing on any new phenotypic data, the later analysis identified candidate immune exposures from TCR beta sequences and the way those sequences occurred across donors. An earlier analysis of 587 of the donors used high-throughput TCR beta sequencing to judge whether each TCR beta V gene segment behaved as functional or pseudogenic. Alongside the repertoire data, information on donor age, sex, ethnicity and CMV serostatus was compiled. A later genetic analysis took genome-wide SNP genotypes for about three fifths of the roughly 670 donors and used that subset as a discovery cohort. All discovery cohort repertoires had been generated on a single sequencing platform. Both class I and class II loci were covered by HLA typing, at four-digit resolution. Typing coverage differed by locus: A, B, C, DRB1 and DQB1 were typed in about 620-630 donors, DQA1 in 500 to 550, DPA1 in nearly 610, and DPB1 in around 490. Roughly five DR-DQ haplotypes were handled as single units for association and clustering because linkage in the cohort was strong. Among around 400 genotyped donors of the cohort, an average of about 220,000 unique TCR beta nucleotide sequences was sequenced per donor, of which roughly 17% were non-productive. On the study overall, not on this receptor specifically: In a later analysis, the rate of TCR association differed among HLA loci, with DRB1 alleles having the most associated TCRs and HLA-C alleles having the fewest. CMV serostatus was the only immune exposure information available for the cohort. Across donors, most TCR sequences were observed very rarely, whereas some public TCRs were present in many individuals. Broadly in line with IMGT annotations, most TCR beta V segments showed up in productive rearrangements about 87% or about 30% of the time in an earlier analysis of 450 to 750 of the donors. Strong co-occurrence of HLA alleles, especially DR and DQ, made assigning TCR associations to individual alleles difficult. In a later analysis, HLA-associated TCR beta chains showed more clonal expansion and lower generation probabilities than non-associated chains that were equally common. In both the original and validation cohorts, the classifier was reported to diagnose cytomegalovirus status with high specificity and sensitivity. The presence/absence analyses assumed that sequencing depth was roughly uniform across donors, and that assumption may not be true. According to a later genetic analysis, donors in an Asian-associated ancestry cluster had fewer N-insertions in productive TCRs than the roughly 670-donor mean. In a later analysis, several top co-occurrence clusters were reported to appear linked to parvovirus B19, influenza, CMV and Epstein-Barr virus. Only TCR beta chains were sequenced in this cohort, and the absence of alpha or paired-chain data limited detectable features. Because counts were too low, some 16 rarely observed V segments, including chromosome 9 orphons, were excluded from the earlier analysis of under 650 of the donors. The authors suggested that the approach could potentially be generalized to other disease states and immunological phenotypes. Specific HLA alleles were associated with 15,000 to 20,000 TCR beta sequences at a false discovery rate of 0.05 in a later analysis. A group of highly shared sequence variants was considered likely to be a technical artifact of the sequencing pipeline. A further reported finding was that TCR beta sequences accurately predicted the HLA-A and HLA-B alleles for most subjects in the first cohort. Correlated functional status among segregating V segments might reflect linkage disequilibrium, but an unknown experimental factor could not be ruled out. Because HLA typing was unavailable for some donors at each locus, only the typed subset was used in association tests. Some IMGT-functional V segments, including TRBV6-2 and TRBV6-3, could not be told apart with the 87-base-pair reads, so those segments were excluded. According to a later analysis, most CMV-associated TCR beta chains appeared to be HLA-restricted, and the HLA associations seemed to be driven largely by CMV exposure. A few of the identified cytomegalovirus-associated TCR beta chains were confirmed in vitro to be specific for cytomegalovirus antigens. In a later genetic analysis, a missense DCLRE1C variant was associated with V-gene and J-gene trimming of TCR beta chains, and the association was replicated in an independent cohort. In the study, approximately 160 TCR beta chains were listed as associated with cytomegalovirus.

Measured from the cysteine to the phenylalanine, the CDR3 is 15 residues long. Here the CDR3 DNA is all that survives: 45 bases in frame from base 1. Sequences SGHTA (CDR1) and FQGNSA (CDR2) are obtained from the germline V gene. Compared with germline, V lacks 6 bases and J lacks 5 bases; bases without a gene match: 10. The cohort consisted of 666 healthy bone marrow donors. At the time of sampling, all cohort members were nominally healthy, though unrecorded immune exposures were likely present. The donor was CMV seronegative and belonged to the group of 380 or so seronegative cohort members. A peripheral blood sample was collected from each donor, and TCR beta sequencing was performed on peripheral blood mononuclear cells. Genomic DNA extraction from the blood cell samples was performed with the Qiagen DNeasy Blood Extraction Kit. In this sample, this clone turned up once. The clone's antigen remains unknown. The input lacks base qualities; no much larger clone sits a single base away.

The receptor library was made with the immunoSEQ multiplex PCR assay. For the multiplex PCR, a mixture combining 60 forward primers for TCR Vbeta segments and 13 reverse primers for TCR Jbeta segments was used. A multiplex PCR assay on genomic DNA amplified the CDR3 region of rearranged TCR beta genes. The amplified TCR beta libraries were sequenced on the Illumina HiSeq System as 87-base-pair reads. As for the original processing: A later analysis tallied some 79 million unique TCR beta chains across the 666 repertoires, and about 10 million of those chains were shared by two or more donors. A nearest-neighbor algorithm error-corrected the raw reads and collapsed the reads into unique sequences, merging closely related sequences to remove PCR and sequencing errors. V, D and J gene segments were assigned by aligning CDR3 sequences to IMGT reference sequences. Each retained sequence needed at least a six-nucleotide match to both a V gene segment and a J gene segment. Rearrangements were classified as productive when the CDR3 lacked stop codons and remained in frame with V and J, and all other rearrangements were classified as non-productive. CDR3 was defined according to IMGT convention as the region running from the second conserved V-encoded cysteine to the conserved J-encoded phenylalanine. The earlier analysis of some 580 of the donors excluded any sequence lacking an unambiguous match to a single V gene segment. An earlier analysis of fewer than 750 of the donors classified V segments as functional when productive rearrangements were above 56.7% and as segregating when the standard deviation between donors was above 5%. To diagnose cytomegalovirus status from the catalog of TCR beta chain sequences, a statistical classification framework was built. In a later analysis, V and J genes were assigned by comparing TCR nucleotide sequences against IMGT/GENE-DB human TR gene sequences. Using the TCRdist pipeline, a later analysis assigned CDR3 sequences along with most-parsimonious VDJ recombination scenarios. In a later analysis, every TCR beta chain was defined by the combination of its CDR3 amino acid sequence and its V-gene family, and reads without a unique V-gene family were dropped. As a way to deal with suspected cross-contamination and a sequencing artifact, a later analysis dropped 450 to 700 nucleotide sequences that were highly shared and had low generation probability. In a later analysis, a clonal expansion index for each public chain was calculated from normalized within-repertoire ranks of inferred template counts. A later analysis computed generation probabilities with a VDJ recombination model fitted to out-of-frame rearrangements, and checked the results against IGoR. In a later analysis, hypergeometric tests were used to score TCR-TCR, TCR-HLA and TCR-CMV co-occurrence, with a repertoire-size bias correction applied to TCR pairs. In a later analysis, false discovery rates were estimated by permuting HLA or CMV assignments 20 times. A later analysis grouped co-occurring TCRs with DBSCAN, adding TCRdist sequence similarity when clustering within HLA-allele-positive subsets. Repertoires with fewer than 30,000 or more than 120,000 public chains were left out of co-occurrence clustering, as were about 5 repertoires with anomalous nucleotide sharing. This is the immuneACCESS table as TCRdb keeps it, with only in-frame sequences that have V and J called. A part of the clones is gone; compared with another copy, unresolved V genes explain less than half, and the rest is unexplained. V and J calls and clone size are copied from that table; D and trimming were computed from the DNA. The table for this sample lists 100,000 to 150,000 clones; about four fifths of them were counted only once. The ten largest clones represent roughly 5% of the sample.

Sequenced sample: PBMCs. The sequence links TRBV7-2 to TRBJ2-3, and 8 bases in between align with TRBD2. This clonotype was sampled from a man in his thirties or forties in good health and CMV-seronegative. The DNA sequence follows: TGTGCCAGCAGTTCAGGCGGGGGGCGTGGAGATACGCAGTATTTT. Translated, this gives CASSSGGGRGDTQYF.